These 19 T cell receptor beta chains were sequenced from one sample in a study of blood T cell repertoires in COVID-19. Clones were read by immunoSEQ multiplex PCR, and TCRdb kept only the in-frame ones, dropping some. Here the sample spans about 230,000 clones, about 80% being singletons. The sequencing sample was made of peripheral blood. Every receptor here comes from a woman in her forties or fifties with acute or convalescent COVID-19.

The chain employs TRBV6-2 or TRBV6-3 and TRBJ1-3; no clear D. The ends were cut back, 4 bases at V and 4 bases at J, with 11 bases in the middle. There are 14 residues in the CDR3. In germline, CDR1 is MNHEY, CDR2 SVGEGT. CDR3 region: CASSFSTRGNTIYF. Here the CDR3 DNA reads TGTGCCAGCAGTTTTTCAACGCGGGGAAACACCATATATTTT.

Here the CDR3 DNA reads TGTGCCAGCAGCCCCTCTAAGTGGCAGGGGAACACCGGGGAGCTGTTTTTT. It yields the protein CASSPSKWQGNTGELFF. The gene calls are TRBV5-6 and TRBJ2-2; possibly TRBD1 for D (5 bases). From germline, CDR1 is SGHDT and CDR2 YYEEEE. V lost 4 bases to trimming and J lost 1 base, with 17 bases between them. This CDR3 spans 17 amino acids.

This clone was detected once. This chain uses TRBV3-1 (or the pseudogene TRBV3-2) with TRBJ1-6; unclear D gene. From germline, CDR1 is LGHDT and CDR2 YNNKEL (reference sequence). The CDR3 spans 13 residues. Trimming cost V 4 bases and J 6 bases, with 7 bases left between them. DNA for the CDR3: TGTGCCAGCAGCCCGCAACTTAATTCACCCCTCCACTTT. It codes for CASSPQLNSPLHF.

The J gene is TRBJ2-1, the V gene TRBV19; 7 nucleotides align to TRBD1. V shed 1 base, J shed 7 bases, and the junction held 4 bases outside the gene matches. Germline assignment: CDR1 LNHDA and CDR2 SQIVND (reference sequence). CDR3 length: 14 residues. The CDR3 sequence is CASSIGQGENEQFF. The CDR3 DNA sequence: TGTGCCAGTAGTATAGGACAGGGAGAGAATGAGCAGTTCTTC.

The V and J genes are TRBV7-6 and TRBJ2-1; 10 bases align to TRBD2. Trimming took 2 bases from V and 0 from J; bases not matched to a gene: 16. Germline lookup yields CDR1 SGHVS and CDR2 FNYEAQ. The CDR3 has 21 residues. CDR3 sequence reads: CASSLIGASGSGSSSYNEQFF. CDR3 coding DNA: TGTGCCAGCAGCTTAATCGGCGCTAGCGGGAGTGGTTCTAGCTCCTACAATGAGCAGTTCTTC.

The rearrangement joins TRBV14 to TRBJ2-2, with D unresolved. The V gene lost 4 bases and the J gene lost 6 bases, with 6 bases spanning the gap. The CDR3 is 12 residues long. From germline, CDR1 is SGHDN and CDR2 FVKESK. The CDR3 nucleotides are TGTGCCAGCAGCCGAGCCTCCGGGGAGCTGTTTTTT. Translated: CASSRASGELFF.

This clone has only one observation. The chain employs TRBV6-6 and TRBJ2-3; D remains ambiguous. This CDR3 region has 16 residues. Between the trimmed V and J ends, which lost 0 bases and 0 bases, there was a span of 10 bases. Germline values: CDR1 MNHNY, CDR2 SVGAGI (reference sequence). The CDR3 sequence: CASSYSTPSSTDTQYF. The DNA of the CDR3 is TGTGCCAGCAGTTACTCGACTCCATCCAGCACAGATACGCAGTATTTT.

DNA for the CDR3: TGCAGTGCTAGTTCGTGGCAGGGAGGACGCGGCTACACCTTC. It codes for CSASSWQGGRGYTF. The chain links TRBV20-1 to TRBJ1-2, with D perhaps TRBD1 (5 bases). There are 14 residues in the CDR3. Trimming pared 3 bases from V and 8 bases from J, leaving 19 bases between. Per the germline V gene, CDR1 is DFQATT and CDR2 is SNEGSKA (reference sequence).

The V call is TRBV30, the J call TRBJ1-4; D is unresolved. This CDR3 is built from 13 residues. The V gene's germline CDR1 is GTSNPN and CDR2 SVGIG (reference sequence). V was trimmed by 5 bases and J by 0 bases, leaving 7 bases between them. In nucleotides, the CDR3 is TGTGCCTGGGCCGGGGCAACTAATGAAAAACTGTTTTTT. Its protein is CAWAGATNEKLFF.

J is TRBJ2-5 and V is TRBV5-4; 10 bases are shared with TRBD2. CDR3 length equals 17 residues. Trimming took 2 bases from V and 4 from J; bases not matched to a gene: 11. The germline gives CDR1 SGHNT, CDR2 YYREEE (reference sequence). The CDR3 DNA sequence: TGTGCCAGCAGCTTCCTAGCGGGAGTTGAGTTGTCAGAGACCCAGTACTTC. Residues: CASSFLAGVELSETQYF. Using reference TRBV5-4 and TRBJ2-5 for the parts outside the CDR3, the full variable domain is ETGVTQSPTHLIKTRGQQVTLRCSSQSGHNTVSWYQQALGQGPQFIFQYYREEENGRGNFPPRFSGLQFPNYSSELNVNALELDDSALYLCASSFLAGVELSETQYFGPGTRLLVL.

This clone was picked up one time. V gene TRBV10-2 combines with J gene TRBJ2-7; 12 bases fit TRBD2. CDR1 and CDR2 from the germline V gene are WSHSY and SAAADI. The CDR3 runs to 14 residues. Trimming at V came to 7 bases and at J to 4 bases, leaving 5 bases not matched to a gene. CDR3 DNA sequence: TGCGCCAGCAATACCGGGACTAGCGGGTACGAGCAGTACTTC. Encoded protein: CASNTGTSGYEQYF.

This sequence joins TRBV3-1 (or the pseudogene TRBV3-2) and TRBJ2-5; no firm D call. The CDR3 contains 14 residues. The germline V gene has CDR1 LGHDT and CDR2 YNNKEL (reference sequence). Trimming stripped 0 bases from V and 3 bases from J, with 8 bases between. Written as DNA, the CDR3 is TGTGCCAGCAGCCAAGATCTTGCGGAAGAGACCCAGTACTTC. It translates to CASSQDLAEETQYF.

The chain carries TRBV3-1 (or the pseudogene TRBV3-2) and TRBJ1-3, with D tentatively TRBD1 (6 bases). Germline V lookup: CDR1 LGHDT, CDR2 YNNKEL (reference sequence). V dropped 4 bases and J dropped 0 bases, with 10 bases sitting between them. The CDR3 is made up of 15 amino acids. The CDR3 here is CASSPGQSSGNTIYF. The CDR3 region has the DNA TGTGCCAGCAGCCCCGGACAGAGCTCTGGAAACACCATATATTTT.

V gene TRBV5-4 combines with J gene TRBJ1-1; weak D call: TRBD1 (5 bases). The CDR3 length is 14 residues. V lost 6 bases and J 4 bases, leaving 16 bases between the germline ends. Germline assignment: CDR1 SGHNT and CDR2 YYREEE (reference sequence). In nucleotides, the CDR3 is TGTGCCAGCACCTCTTGGGTCGGGGGCACTGAAGCTTTCTTT. Translating gives CASTSWVGGTEAFF.

The chain employs TRBV28 and TRBJ1-4; maybe TRBD1 (6 bases). The V and J ends lost 6 bases and 3 bases respectively, with 14 bases between them. From germline, CDR1 is MDHEN and CDR2 SYDVKM. The CDR3 contains 15 residues. CDR3 DNA: TGTGCCAGCAGCCAAACAGGGCCGCCTAATGAAAAACTGTTTTTT. Protein: CASSQTGPPNEKLFF.

This clone has only one observation. The CDR3 DNA reads as TGTGCCAGCAGCGGACAGGGATCCTCACCCCTCCACTTT. This gives the protein CASSGQGSSPLHF. This chain links TRBV3-1 (or the pseudogene TRBV3-2) with TRBJ1-6; TRBD1 matches at 8 bases. The CDR3 is made up of 13 amino acids. V shed 5 bases, J shed 10 bases, and the junction held 4 bases outside the gene matches. CDR1 and CDR2 (germline): LGHDT, YNNKEL (reference sequence).

The V gene is TRBV6-2 or TRBV6-3, the J gene TRBJ1-5; D may be TRBD1 (6 bases). This CDR3 has 12 amino acids. In germline, CDR1 is MNHEY, CDR2 SVGEGT. V lost 4 bases and J lost 6, with 7 bases in between. CDR3 region: CASSFRGQPQHF. The CDR3 region has the DNA TGTGCCAGCAGTTTCAGGGGTCAGCCCCAGCATTTT.

This chain uses TRBV12-5 with TRBJ2-5; TRBD2 matches at 8 bases. This CDR3 comprises 15 residues. The V gene's germline CDR1 is LGHNT and CDR2 FRNRAP. V gave up 7 bases and J gave up 2 bases; unmatched junction bases: 9. CDR3 sequence (DNA): TGTGCTAGTGCGCTAGGGATAGCGGGACAAGAGACCCAGTACTTC. Translating gives CASALGIAGQETQYF.

V is TRBV7-9 and J is TRBJ2-1; no reliable D call. Trimming left V 1 base short and J 5 bases short, with 3 bases between. The germline gives CDR1 SEHNR, CDR2 FQNEAQ (reference sequence). This CDR3 is built from 12 residues. This CDR3 is CASSLVDNEQFF. For the CDR3, the DNA is TGTGCCAGCAGCTTAGTAGACAATGAGCAGTTCTTC.